Following are 2 T cell receptor beta chains from one sample sequenced in a study of CD8 T cell repertoires and HIV-1 epitope variants. Method: immunoSEQ multiplex PCR; TCRdb's copy keeps in-frame clones and lacks some. Among more than 4,000 clones, 65% were seen once, and the ten largest hold 40% to 55%. For these receptors, no antigen is known. Material for sequencing was cultured CD8+ T cells derived from PBMCs. These receptors were collected from a male donor with HIV.

The chain recombines TRBV7-8 with TRBJ2-1, with TRBD2 matching 8 bases. The V and J ends lost 5 bases and 4 bases, in that order; junction bases with no gene match: 4. The germline V gene encodes CDR1 SGHVS and CDR2 FQNEAQ. The CDR3 has 14 amino acids. Here the CDR3 reads CASSAGTSYNEQFF. DNA of the CDR3: TGTGCCAGCAGCGCCGGGACTAGTTACAATGAGCAGTTCTTC.

The genes are TRBV19 and TRBJ1-1, with 8 bases identical to TRBD1. The germline CDR1 and CDR2 sequences are LNHDA and SQIVND (reference sequence). Unmatched junction bases numbered 5, after V lost 4 bases and J lost 1 base. This CDR3 region has 15 residues. The CDR3 here is CASSTTGTGNTEAFF. In nucleotides, the CDR3 is TGTGCCAGTAGTACCACCGGGACAGGGAACACTGAAGCTTTCTTT. Filled out from reference TRBV19 and TRBJ1-1, the complete variable domain reads DGGITQSPKYLFRKEGQNVTLSCEQNLNHDAMYWYRQDPGQGLRLIYYSQIVNDFQKGDIAEGYSVSREKKESFPLTVTSAQKNPTAFYLCASSTTGTGNTEAFFGQGTRLTVV.